The clone carrying this T cell receptor (beta chain) was seen a few times. Being one base from a much bigger clone, this may be a read error. This sample is drawn from a study of prognosis after radiotherapy for stage I lung cancer. About the research overall: Six or seven of the patients had squamous cell carcinoma tumors, while around 12 had adenocarcinoma tumors.

Per the germline V gene, CDR1 is MNHEY and CDR2 is SVGEGT. The CDR3 consists of 14 residues. The genomic DNA TCR beta CDR3 region underwent two rounds of multiplex PCR. Individual primers that were specific to each TRBV and TRBJ gene served in first-round PCR. TCRdb ran MiXCR on the multiplex PCR reads and lists one entry per CDR3 protein. The table records around 26,000 distinct CDR3 sequences, approximately 31% of them present only once. The TCR originated in a donor over 45 with non-small cell lung cancer. V is TRBV6-2 or TRBV6-3 and J is TRBJ2-3; D unresolved. The sample was PBMCs, taken before or after stereotactic body radiation therapy (not recorded which). The CDR3 nucleotides read TGTGCCAGCACCGACTCCCCCTTCACATATACGCAGTATTTT. This encodes CASTDSPFTYTQYF.